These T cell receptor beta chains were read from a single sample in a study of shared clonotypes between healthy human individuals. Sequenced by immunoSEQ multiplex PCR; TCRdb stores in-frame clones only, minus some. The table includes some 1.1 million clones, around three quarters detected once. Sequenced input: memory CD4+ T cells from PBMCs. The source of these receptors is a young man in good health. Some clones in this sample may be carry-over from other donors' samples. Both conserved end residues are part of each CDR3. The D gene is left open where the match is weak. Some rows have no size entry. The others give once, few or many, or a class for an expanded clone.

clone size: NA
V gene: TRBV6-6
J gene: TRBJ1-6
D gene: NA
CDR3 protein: CASSYREADNSPLHF
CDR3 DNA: TGTGCCAGCAGTTACAGGGAAGCGGATAATTCACCCCTCCACTTT

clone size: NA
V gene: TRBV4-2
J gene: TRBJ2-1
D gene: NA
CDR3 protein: CASSPNSGSSYNEQFF
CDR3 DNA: TGTGCCAGCAGCCCAAATAGCGGAAGCTCCTACAATGAGCAGTTCTTC

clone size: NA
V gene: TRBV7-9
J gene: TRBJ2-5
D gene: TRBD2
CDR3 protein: CASSLETGGTQYF
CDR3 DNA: TGTGCCAGCAGCTTAGAGACGGGGGGGACCCAGTACTTC

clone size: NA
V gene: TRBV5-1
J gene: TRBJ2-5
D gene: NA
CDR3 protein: CASSLIETQYF
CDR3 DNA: TGCGCCAGCAGCTTGATCGAGACCCAGTACTTC

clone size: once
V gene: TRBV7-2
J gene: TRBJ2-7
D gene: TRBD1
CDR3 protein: CASSQDRGSEQYF
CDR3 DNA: TGTGCCAGCAGCCAGGACAGGGGAAGCGAGCAGTACTTC

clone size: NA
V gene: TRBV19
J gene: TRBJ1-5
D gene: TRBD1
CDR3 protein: CASRIGQGGGQPQHF
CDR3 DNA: TGTGCCAGTAGAATCGGACAGGGTGGGGGTCAGCCCCAGCATTTT

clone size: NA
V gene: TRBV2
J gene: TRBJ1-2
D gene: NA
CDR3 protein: CASNGPPPDHGYTF
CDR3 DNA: TGTGCCAGCAATGGACCTCCCCCCGACCATGGCTACACCTTC

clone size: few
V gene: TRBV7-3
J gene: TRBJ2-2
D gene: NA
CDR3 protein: CASSALVNGELFF
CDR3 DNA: TGTGCCAGCAGCGCCCTCGTTAACGGGGAGCTGTTTTTT

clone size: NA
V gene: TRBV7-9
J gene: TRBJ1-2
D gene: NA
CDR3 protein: CASSLVTQGSDTF
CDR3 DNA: TGTGCCAGCAGCTTAGTTACGCAGGGAAGTGACACCTTC

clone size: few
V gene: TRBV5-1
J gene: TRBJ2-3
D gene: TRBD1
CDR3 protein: CASNPTGGRADTQYF
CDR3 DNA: TGCGCCAGCAACCCTACAGGGGGCAGGGCAGATACGCAGTATTTT

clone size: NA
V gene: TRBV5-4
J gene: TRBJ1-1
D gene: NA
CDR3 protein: CASSYTGNTEAFF
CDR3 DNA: TGTGCCAGCAGCTACACAGGGAACACTGAAGCTTTCTTT

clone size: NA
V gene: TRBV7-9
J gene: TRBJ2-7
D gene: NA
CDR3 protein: CASSLGFPSYEQYF
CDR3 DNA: TGTGCCAGCAGCCTCGGGTTTCCCTCCTACGAGCAGTACTTC

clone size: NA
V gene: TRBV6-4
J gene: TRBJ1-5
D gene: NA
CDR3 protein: CASSESLDQPQHF
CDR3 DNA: TGTGCCAGCAGTGAAAGCCTCGATCAGCCCCAGCATTTT

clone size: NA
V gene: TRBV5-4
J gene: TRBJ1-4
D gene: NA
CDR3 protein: CASSSTIGTNEKLFF
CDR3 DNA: TGTGCCAGCAGCTCGACGATCGGAACTAATGAAAAACTGTTTTTT

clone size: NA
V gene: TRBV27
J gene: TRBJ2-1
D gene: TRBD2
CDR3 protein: CASGKGTSGRGNEQFF
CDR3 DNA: TGTGCCAGCGGAAAGGGGACTAGCGGGAGGGGCAATGAGCAGTTCTTC

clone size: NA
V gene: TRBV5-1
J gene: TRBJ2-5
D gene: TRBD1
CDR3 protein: CASSPYRGETQYF
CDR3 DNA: TGCGCCAGCAGCCCTTACAGGGGAGAGACCCAGTACTTC

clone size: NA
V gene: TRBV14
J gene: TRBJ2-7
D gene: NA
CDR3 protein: CASSPRDGGYIYEQYF
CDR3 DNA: TGTGCCAGCAGCCCGCGGGACGGAGGGTACATCTACGAGCAGTACTTC

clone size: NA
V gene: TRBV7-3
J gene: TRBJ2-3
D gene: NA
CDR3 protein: CASSANRGTDTQYF
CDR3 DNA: TGTGCCAGCAGCGCAAACAGGGGCACAGATACGCAGTATTTT

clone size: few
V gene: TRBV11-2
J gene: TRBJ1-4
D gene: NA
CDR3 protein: CASSHRASWGLINEKLFF
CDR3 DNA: TGTGCCAGCAGCCATAGGGCCTCTTGGGGGCTGATTAATGAAAAACTGTTTTTT

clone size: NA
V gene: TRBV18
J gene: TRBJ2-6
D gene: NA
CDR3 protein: CASSPGLTGSGANVLTF
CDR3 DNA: TGTGCCAGCTCACCAGGTCTCACGGGCTCTGGGGCCAACGTCCTGACTTTC

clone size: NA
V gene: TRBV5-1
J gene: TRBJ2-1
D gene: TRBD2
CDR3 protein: CASSLVLAGGPYNEQFF
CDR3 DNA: TGCGCCAGCAGCTTGGTCCTAGCGGGAGGTCCCTACAATGAGCAGTTCTTC

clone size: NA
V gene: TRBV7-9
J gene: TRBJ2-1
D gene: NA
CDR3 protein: CASSLNKGTAYNEQFF
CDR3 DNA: TGTGCCAGCAGCTTAAATAAGGGTACGGCCTACAATGAGCAGTTCTTC

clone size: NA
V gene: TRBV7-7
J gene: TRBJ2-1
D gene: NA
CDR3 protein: CASSSGGEQFF
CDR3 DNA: TGTGCCAGCAGCTCAGGCGGGGAGCAGTTCTTC

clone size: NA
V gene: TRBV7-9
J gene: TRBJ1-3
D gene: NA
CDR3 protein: CASSLARGYEGNTIYF
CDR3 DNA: TGTGCCAGCAGCTTAGCGCGAGGGTACGAGGGAAACACCATATATTTT

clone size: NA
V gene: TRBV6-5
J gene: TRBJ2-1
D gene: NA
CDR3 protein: CASSYVAGRSYNEQFF
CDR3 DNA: TGTGCCAGCAGTTACGTTGCTGGCCGCTCCTACAATGAGCAGTTCTTC

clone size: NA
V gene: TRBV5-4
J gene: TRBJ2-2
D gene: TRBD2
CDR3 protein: CASSLRLAGTGELFF
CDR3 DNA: TGTGCCAGCAGCTTAAGACTAGCTGGGACCGGGGAGCTGTTTTTT

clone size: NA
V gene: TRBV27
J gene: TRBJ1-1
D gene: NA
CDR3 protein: CASSLKRGLLNTEAFF
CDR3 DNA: TGTGCCAGCAGTTTAAAAAGGGGATTGTTGAACACTGAAGCTTTCTTT

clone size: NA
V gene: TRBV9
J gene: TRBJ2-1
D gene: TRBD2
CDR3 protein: CASSSGLAAYNEQFF
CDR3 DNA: TGTGCCAGCAGCTCGGGACTAGCGGCCTACAATGAGCAGTTCTTC

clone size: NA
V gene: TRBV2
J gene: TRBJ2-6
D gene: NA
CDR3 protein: CASSDGGYGANVLTF
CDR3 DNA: TGTGCCAGCAGTGATGGGGGGTATGGGGCCAACGTCCTGACTTTC

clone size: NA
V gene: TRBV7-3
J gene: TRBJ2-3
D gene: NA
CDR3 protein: CASSLIGTDTQYF
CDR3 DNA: TGTGCCAGCAGCTTAATAGGGACAGATACGCAGTATTTT

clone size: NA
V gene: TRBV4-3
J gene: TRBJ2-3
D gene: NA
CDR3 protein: CASSQTLAVEPYF
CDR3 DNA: TGCGCCAGCAGCCAAACATTAGCTGTTGAACCGTATTTT

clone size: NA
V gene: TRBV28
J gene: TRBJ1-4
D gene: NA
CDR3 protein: CATTYGHNEKLFF
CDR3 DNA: TGTGCCACCACTTATGGGCATAATGAAAAACTGTTTTTT